This TCR beta chain was profiled in a study of post-analysis software for immune sequencing data. Study summary: The study covered relapsing-remitting, secondary progressive and progressive-relapsing courses of multiple sclerosis. Study-wide results and caveats: Significantly lower normalized Chao1 diversity was found in patients with multiple sclerosis relative to controls. F measure clustering grouped samples strongly by preparation batch. TRBV5-6, TRBV5-1 and TRBV20-1 were among four or five TRBV segments more frequent in patients than controls.

Germline CDR1 reads PRHDT; CDR2 reads FYEKMQ (reference sequence). V gave up 6 bases and J gave up 5 bases, with 25 bases separating them. CDR3 length: 17 amino acids. The TCR beta cDNA libraries contained unique molecular identifiers. TCRdb passed the PCR reads through MiXCR, listing each CDR3 protein once. In the table there are approximately 160,000 distinct CDR3 sequences, roughly 30% of which are singletons. This clonotype was seen a few times. Its antigen remains unknown. Sequencing used blood. V is TRBV13 and J is TRBJ2-5; D might be TRBD1 or TRBD2, each matching 5 bases. The TCR comes from a girl between 5 and 17 years old with multiple sclerosis. The chain's CDR3 is CASSREGRRQRWETQYF. In DNA, the CDR3 is TGTGCCAGCAGTAGAGAGGGGCGACGACAAAGGTGGGAGACCCAGTACTTC. Based on the CDR3 plus reference TRBV13 and TRBJ2-5, the full variable domain is AAGVIQSPRHLIKEKRETATLKCYPIPRHDTVYWYQQGPGQDPQFLISFYEKMQSDKGSIPDRFSAQQFSDYHSELNMSSLELGDSALYFCASSREGRRQRWETQYFGPGTRLLVL.